This T cell receptor beta chain is drawn from a study of shared clonotypes between healthy human individuals. Study results and caveats: Blood was the sole source, and tissue repertoires probably differ.

On this clone: Its antigen is still unknown.

This CDR3 has 15 residues. V lost 4 bases and J lost 10; bases outside the gene matches: 9. Germline V gene data show CDR1 as MDHEN and CDR2 as SYDVKM. Only in-frame clones appear in the TCRdb table, and some are missing; sequencing was by immunoSEQ multiplex PCR. This table has around 500,000 clones, roughly 80% appearing once. Donors had no recently reported acute infections or vaccinations and were HIV-negative. The J gene is TRBJ2-1, the V gene TRBV28; 11 nucleotides agree with TRBD2. The TCR was taken from a woman between 40 and 50 years old in good health. Some clones in this sample may be carry-over from other donors' samples. The sample taken for sequencing was PBMCs. The CDR3 region has the DNA TGTGCCAGCAGTTCCATAGCGGGAGGGCCCTGGGAGCAGTTCTTC. This encodes CASSSIAGGPWEQFF.